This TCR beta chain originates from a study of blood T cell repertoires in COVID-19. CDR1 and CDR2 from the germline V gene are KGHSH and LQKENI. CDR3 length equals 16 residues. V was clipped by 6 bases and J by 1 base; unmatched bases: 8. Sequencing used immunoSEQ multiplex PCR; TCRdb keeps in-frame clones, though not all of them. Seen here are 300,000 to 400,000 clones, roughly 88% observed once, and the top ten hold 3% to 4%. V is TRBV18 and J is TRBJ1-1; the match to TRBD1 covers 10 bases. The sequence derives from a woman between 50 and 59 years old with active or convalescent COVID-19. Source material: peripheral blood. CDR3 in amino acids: CASSPTWTGGNTEAFF. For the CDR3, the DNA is TGTGCCAGCTCCCCTACCTGGACAGGGGGGAACACTGAAGCTTTCTTT. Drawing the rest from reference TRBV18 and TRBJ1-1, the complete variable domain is NAGVMQNPRHLVRRRGQEARLRCSPMKGHSHVYWYRQLPEEGLKFMVYLQKENIIDESGMPKERFSAEFPKEGPSILRIQQVVRGDSAAYFCASSPTWTGGNTEAFFGQGTRLTVV.